Following are 21 T cell receptor beta chains from one sample sequenced in a study of T-cell reconstitution after alpha-beta-depleted transplantation in children. Unique molecular identifiers were incorporated when the TCRbeta library was constructed. One entry per CDR3 protein, called by TCRdb with MiXCR from the PCR reads. Among 200,000 to 250,000 distinct CDR3 sequences, roughly 8% were seen once, and the ten largest hold 6.3%. Sequencing used PBMCs, mostly from graft donor cells, obtained 180 days after TCRalphabeta/CD19-depleted stem cell transplant. These TCRs come from a male patient younger than 18 who had a stem cell transplant for acute lymphoblastic leukemia, so the T cells may come from the graft donor.

This clonotype was observed a few times. V gene TRBV20-1 combines with J gene TRBJ2-3; a possible D gene is TRBD2 (6 bases). The CDR3 loop spans 15 amino acids. Trimming left V 0 bases short and J 5 bases short, with 15 bases between. Germline CDR1 is DFQATT and CDR2 is SNEGSKA (reference sequence). The CDR3 sequence: CSARDKTGRRDTQYF. The CDR3 nucleotides read TGCAGTGCTAGAGACAAGACGGGGAGGAGAGATACGCAGTATTTT.

Many counts were recorded for this clonotype. The V gene is TRBV29-1, the J gene TRBJ2-2; 9 nucleotides align to TRBD2. Germline V lookup: CDR1 SQVTM, CDR2 ANQGSEA. CDR3 length: 15 residues. V lost 5 bases, J lost 0 bases, and 4 bases stayed unmatched. The CDR3 sequence is CSVRLAETNTGELFF. For the CDR3, the DNA is TGCAGCGTTCGACTAGCGGAGACGAACACCGGGGAGCTGTTTTTT.

The rearrangement uses TRBV21-1 and TRBJ2-7; the D call of TRBD1 is as the table states it, not checked on the DNA. TRBV21-1 is classified as a pseudogene. The CDR3 totals 16 residues. CDR3 coding DNA: TGTGCCAGCAGCAAAGCCCGGACAGGCTCGCAACACGAGCAGTACTTC. Translating it yields CASSKARTGSQHEQYF.

This clonotype has ten or more counts. The J gene is TRBJ2-6, the V gene TRBV15; weak D call: TRBD2 (5 bases). Trimming pared 5 bases from V and 2 bases from J, leaving 13 bases between. The CDR3 consists of 16 residues. Germline V gene data show CDR1 as LNHNV and CDR2 as YYDKDF (reference sequence). CDR3 region: CATSPRGEAGANVLTF. CDR3 sequence (DNA): TGTGCCACCAGCCCACGGGGAGAGGCTGGGGCCAACGTCCTGACTTTC.

This clonotype was recorded at least ten times. V usage is TRBV5-1 and J usage is TRBJ2-2; TRBD1 aligns across 9 bases. Looked up from germline, CDR1 is SGHRS and CDR2 is YFSETQ. The CDR3 totals 19 residues. V dropped 0 bases and J dropped 4; count of bases not matched to a gene: 13. CDR3 sequence: CASSLGSVVGQGSTGELFF. The CDR3 nucleotides read TGCGCCAGCAGCTTGGGTTCGGTCGTTGGACAGGGGTCCACCGGGGAGCTGTTTTTT.

Many counts were recorded for this clonotype. This chain uses TRBV12-5 with TRBJ2-7; D gene ambiguous. Per the germline V gene, CDR1 is LGHNT and CDR2 is FRNRAP. Trimming pared 3 bases from V and 1 base from J, leaving 10 bases between. This CDR3 is built from 14 residues. The CDR3 reads CASGFDLRSYEQYF. The DNA of the CDR3 is TGTGCTAGTGGTTTCGACCTCCGTTCCTACGAGCAGTACTTC.

This clonotype was recorded many times. This chain uses TRBV15 with TRBJ2-1; D might be TRBD2 (6 bases). This CDR3 is built from 15 residues. The ends were cut back, 3 bases at V and 5 bases at J, with 14 bases in the middle. The germline V gene has CDR1 LNHNV and CDR2 YYDKDF (reference sequence). The CDR3 nucleotides read TGTGCCACCAGCAGGCCGGGAGCTTTAAACAATGAGCAGTTCTTC. This codes for CATSRPGALNNEQFF.

There are many counts of this clonotype. Here the CDR3 reads CASSLRQVSPMNTEAFF. DNA for the CDR3: TGTGCCAGCAGCTTACGACAGGTCAGTCCTATGAACACTGAAGCTTTCTTT. V is TRBV7-8 and J is TRBJ1-1; a weak D match, TRBD1 (6 bases). The CDR3 sequence is 17 residues long. Looked up from germline, CDR1 is SGHVS and CDR2 is FQNEAQ. Trimming pared 2 bases from V and 0 bases from J, leaving 16 bases between.

This clonotype was seen many times. The V call is TRBV2, the J call TRBJ2-4, with TRBD1 as a possible D gene (6 bases). V gave up 5 bases and J gave up 1 base, with 15 bases separating them. Germline CDR1 is SNHLY and CDR2 is FYNNEI. The CDR3 loop spans 16 amino acids. For the CDR3, the DNA is TGTGCCAGCAGTCGACAGGTTGTGGTGGCCAAAAACATTCAGTACTTC. This sequence encodes CASSRQVVVAKNIQYF.

This clonotype has a count of ten or more. CDR3 residues: CASSHGQSYGYTF. CDR3 DNA sequence: TGCGCCAGCAGCCATGGACAGTCCTATGGCTACACCTTC. The genes are TRBV4-1 and TRBJ1-2; a possible D gene is TRBD1 (6 bases). The CDR3 loop spans 13 amino acids. Germline-derived CDR1 and CDR2 are MGHRA and YSYEKL. The ends were cut back, 3 bases at V and 4 bases at J, with 9 bases in the middle.

This clonotype was detected ten times or more. This chain links TRBV9 with TRBJ2-5, with 8 bases aligning to TRBD2. The ends lost 0 bases at V and 4 bases at J; junction bases unmatched: 5. The CDR3 consists of 15 residues. Germline-derived CDR1 and CDR2 are SGDLS and YYNGEE. The DNA for the CDR3 is TGTGCCAGCAGCGTAGGCGATAGCGGGACAGAGACCCAGTACTTC. Translating gives CASSVGDSGTETQYF.

This clonotype came up a few times. This chain connects TRBV27 to TRBJ1-4; 9 nucleotides align to TRBD1. V shed 5 bases, J shed 4 bases, and the junction held 5 bases outside the gene matches. The CDR3 has 15 amino acids. Looked up from germline, CDR1 is MNHEY and CDR2 is SMNVEV (reference sequence). The chain's CDR3 is CASSPPDRGNEKLFF. The CDR3 region has the DNA TGTGCCAGCAGTCCCCCGGACAGGGGTAATGAAAAACTGTTTTTT.

The J gene is TRBJ2-7, the V gene TRBV11-3, with D perhaps TRBD1 (6 bases). Germline loops: CDR1 SGHNT, CDR2 YENEEA. Between the trimmed V and J ends, which lost 4 bases and 6 bases, there was a span of 13 bases. The CDR3 has 13 amino acids. CDR3 amino acids: CASSSAGEVEQYF. DNA for the CDR3: TGTGCCAGCAGCTCGGCAGGGGAAGTCGAGCAGTACTTC.

This clonotype has a count of ten or more. The V call is TRBV28, the J call TRBJ1-6, with 10 bases that match TRBD1. CDR1 MDHEN and CDR2 SYDVKM come from the germline V gene. Unmatched junction bases numbered 12, after V lost 7 bases and J lost 9 bases. CDR3 length: 16 residues. CDR3 in amino acids: CASNSRDRGPSSPLHF. The CDR3 DNA follows: TGTGCCAGCAATAGCCGGGACAGGGGTCCAAGTTCACCCCTCCACTTT.

About this clonotype itself: This may be a read error, as it is one base from a much larger clone. J is TRBJ2-7 and V is TRBV20-1; tentatively, D is TRBD1 (6 bases). The CDR3 is 14 residues long. Germline CDR1 reads DFQATT; CDR2 reads SNEGSKA (reference sequence). CDR3 in DNA: TGCAGCCTTCGTGCCTACCGGGACAACAACGACCAGTACTTC. Amino acid sequence: CSLRAYRDNNDQYF.

This clonotype has at least ten counts. The V and J genes are TRBV5-5 and TRBJ1-2; 10 nucleotides agree with TRBD1. V was clipped by 2 bases and J by 8 bases; unmatched bases: 6. The CDR3 covers 14 residues. The V gene's germline CDR1 is SGHKS and CDR2 YYEKEE (reference sequence). The CDR3 loop reads CASSLRQGARGYTF. The CDR3 DNA sequence: TGTGCCAGCAGCTTACGACAGGGGGCTCGGGGCTACACCTTC. Using reference TRBV5-5 and TRBJ1-2 for the parts outside the CDR3, the full variable domain is DAGVTQSPTHLIKTRGQQVTLRCSPISGHKSVSWYQQVLGQGPQFIFQYYEKEERGRGNFPDRFSARQFPNYSSELNVNALLLGDSALYLCASSLRQGARGYTFGSGTRLTVV.

At least ten counts were recorded for this clonotype. V usage is TRBV7-8 and J usage is TRBJ2-2; 8 bases align to TRBD1. V lost 0 bases, J lost 1 base, and 7 bases stayed unmatched. Germline V gives CDR1 SGHVS, CDR2 FQNEAQ. The CDR3 covers 18 residues. The CDR3: CASSLAPGTGENTGELFF. CDR3 nucleotides: TGTGCCAGCAGCTTAGCTCCCGGGACAGGAGAGAACACCGGGGAGCTGTTTTTT. The variable domain in full, completed from reference TRBV7-8 and TRBJ2-2, reads GAGVSQSPRYKVAKRGQDVALRCDPISGHVSLFWYQQALGQGPEFLTYFQNEAQLDKSGLPSDRFFAERPEGSVSTLKIQRTQQEDSAVYLCASSLAPGTGENTGELFFGEGSRLTVL.

This clonotype was found many times. The J gene is TRBJ2-1, the V gene TRBV27; 7 nucleotides match TRBD1. The ends lost 2 bases at V and 6 bases at J; junction bases unmatched: 4. Germline V gene data show CDR1 as MNHEY and CDR2 as SMNVEV (reference sequence). The CDR3 length is 14 residues. The chain's CDR3 is CASSLAPGGNEQFF. In nucleotides, the CDR3 is TGTGCCAGCAGTTTAGCCCCAGGGGGCAATGAGCAGTTCTTC.

This clonotype was observed at least ten times. This chain connects TRBV5-1 to TRBJ2-1; 9 nucleotides match TRBD2. Germline CDR1 and CDR2: SGHRS and YFSETQ. J lost 2 bases, V lost 7 bases, and 13 bases had no gene match. The CDR3 consists of 17 residues. CDR3 residues: CASSRGREGPTYNEQFF. The CDR3 DNA follows: TGCGCCAGCTCGAGGGGGCGGGAGGGCCCGACCTACAATGAGCAGTTCTTC.

This clonotype was counted many times. The chain links TRBV7-2 to TRBJ1-6; tentatively, D is TRBD1 (5 bases). The CDR3 is made up of 16 amino acids. V was pared by 1 base and J by 10 bases, with 17 bases between. Germline CDR1 SGHTA, CDR2 FQGNSA. The DNA of the CDR3 is TGTGCCAGCAGCTTAGAGGCCAAGGGGAGGAACTCACCCCTCCACTTT. Amino acid sequence: CASSLEAKGRNSPLHF. The whole variable domain, remainder taken from reference TRBV7-2 and TRBJ1-6, is GAGVSQSPSNKVTEKGKDVELRCDPISGHTALYWYRQSLGQGLEFLIYFQGNSAPDKSGLPSDRFSAERTGGSVSTLTIQRTQQEDSAVYLCASSLEAKGRNSPLHFGNGTRLTVT.

This clonotype appeared many times. CDR3 sequence (DNA): TGTGCCAGCAGCCACGCCGGATTGAACACTGAAGCTTTCTTT. Its translation: CASSHAGLNTEAFF. The chain employs TRBV14 and TRBJ1-1; no definite D call. Germline V gene sequence: CDR1 SGHDN, CDR2 FVKESK. This CDR3 is built from 14 residues. Trimming removed 3 bases from V and 0 bases from J, with 8 bases in between.